Each of the 4 T cell receptor beta chains below was sequenced from the same sample in a study of cytomegalovirus exposure and HLA in healthy donors. The PCR made use of 60 Vbeta and 13 Jbeta primers. TCRdb's copy holds only in-frame clones and misses some; the assay was immunoSEQ multiplex PCR. The sample has about 160,000 clones, 79% seen once; the top ten hold roughly 2%. Sequencing used PBMCs. The receptor set was obtained from a man aged 35 to 55 in good health and CMV-seronegative.

The table lists this clone with a few counts. The chain recombines TRBV7-8 with TRBJ2-4, with D possibly being TRBD1 (7 bases). Germline V gene sequence: CDR1 SGHVS, CDR2 FQNEAQ. This CDR3 has 13 residues. Deletions cut 5 bases from V and 7 bases from J, with 12 bases between. The CDR3 protein is CASSRQGGNIQYF. The CDR3 DNA sequence: TGTGCCAGCAGCCGGCAGGGGGGTAACATTCAGTACTTC.

V usage is TRBV11-2 and J usage is TRBJ2-7, with 10 positions matching TRBD1. Germline loops: CDR1 SGHAT, CDR2 FQNNGV. The V and J ends lost 6 bases and 1 base, in that order; junction bases with no gene match: 6. This CDR3 region has 15 residues. The CDR3 loop reads CASRPGQGGSYEQYF. The DNA of the CDR3 is TGTGCCAGCAGGCCCGGACAGGGGGGATCCTACGAGCAGTACTTC.

V and J are TRBV5-6 and TRBJ1-2; the D is unclear. The CDR3 length is 15 residues. Germline V gives CDR1 SGHDT, CDR2 YYEEEE. V dropped 4 bases and J dropped 2 bases, with 15 bases sitting between them. CDR3 nucleotide sequence: TGTGCCAGCAGCAGCCCCCCCCCGGGAAACTATGGCTACACCTTC. This gives the protein CASSSPPPGNYGYTF.

The chain recombines TRBV30 with TRBJ2-7; D might be TRBD1 (6 bases). The CDR3 has 12 residues. Per germline, CDR1 GTSNPN and CDR2 SVGIG (reference sequence). V was pared by 5 bases and J by 2 bases, with 10 bases between. The CDR3 DNA sequence: TGTGCCTGGCTGCAGGGGACCTACGAGCAGTACTTC. Encoded protein: CAWLQGTYEQYF. Full variable domain (remainder filled in from reference TRBV30 and TRBJ2-7): SQTIHQWPATLVQPVGSPLSLECTVEGTSNPNLYWYRQAAGRGLQLLFYSVGIGQISSEVPQNLSASRPQDRQFILSSKKLLLSDSGFYLCAWLQGTYEQYFGPGTRLTVT.